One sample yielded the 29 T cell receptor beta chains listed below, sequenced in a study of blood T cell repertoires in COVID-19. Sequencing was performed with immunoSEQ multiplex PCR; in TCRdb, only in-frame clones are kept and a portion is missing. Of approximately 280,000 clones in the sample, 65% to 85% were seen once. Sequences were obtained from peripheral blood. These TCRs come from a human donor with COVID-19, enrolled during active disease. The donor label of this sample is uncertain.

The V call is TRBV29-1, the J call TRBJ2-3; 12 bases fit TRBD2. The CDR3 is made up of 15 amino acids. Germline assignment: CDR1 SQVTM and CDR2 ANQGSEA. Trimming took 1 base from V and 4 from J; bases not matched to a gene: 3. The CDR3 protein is CSVEGSSGRADTQYF. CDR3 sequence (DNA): TGCAGCGTTGAAGGGTCTAGCGGGAGGGCAGATACGCAGTATTTT.

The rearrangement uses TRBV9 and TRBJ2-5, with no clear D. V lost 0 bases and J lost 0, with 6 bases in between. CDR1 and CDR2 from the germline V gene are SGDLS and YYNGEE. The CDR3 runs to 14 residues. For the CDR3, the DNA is TGTGCCAGCAGCGTAGTCCCGTACCAAGAGACCCAGTACTTC. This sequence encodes CASSVVPYQETQYF.

The CDR3 region has the DNA TGCGCCAGCAGCCTGGAGACAGGGGGAAGCTCCTATAATTCACCCCTCCACTTT. It is translated as CASSLETGGSSYNSPLHF. This chain links TRBV5-1 with TRBJ1-6, with TRBD1 matching 9 bases. The germline V gene has CDR1 SGHRS and CDR2 YFSETQ. The junction had 8 bases not matched to a gene; V was cut back by 4 bases and J by 0 bases. There are 18 residues in the CDR3.

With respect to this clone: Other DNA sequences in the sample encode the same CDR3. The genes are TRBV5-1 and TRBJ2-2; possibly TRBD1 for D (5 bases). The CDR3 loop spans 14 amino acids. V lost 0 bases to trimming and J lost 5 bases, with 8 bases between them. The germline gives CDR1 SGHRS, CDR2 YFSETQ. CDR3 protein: CASSLGAGTGELFF. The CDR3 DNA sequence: TGCGCCAGCAGCTTGGGGGCAGGGACCGGGGAGCTGTTTTTT.

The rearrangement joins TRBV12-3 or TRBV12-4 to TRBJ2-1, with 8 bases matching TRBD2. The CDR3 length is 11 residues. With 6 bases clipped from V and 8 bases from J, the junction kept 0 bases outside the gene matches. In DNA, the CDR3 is TGTGCCAGCAGAGCGGGAGATGAGCAGTTCTTC. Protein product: CASRAGDEQFF.

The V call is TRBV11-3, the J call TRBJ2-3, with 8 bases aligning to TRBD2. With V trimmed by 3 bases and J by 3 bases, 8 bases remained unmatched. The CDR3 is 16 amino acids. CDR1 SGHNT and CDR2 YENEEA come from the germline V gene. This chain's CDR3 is CASSFRGGDGTDTQYF. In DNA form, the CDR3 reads TGTGCCAGCAGCTTTCGGGGGGGAGATGGGACAGATACGCAGTATTTT.

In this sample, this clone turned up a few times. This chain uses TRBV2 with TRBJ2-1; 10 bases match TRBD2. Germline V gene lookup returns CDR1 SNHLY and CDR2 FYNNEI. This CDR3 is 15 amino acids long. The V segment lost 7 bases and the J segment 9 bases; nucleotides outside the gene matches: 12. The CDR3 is CASNVGLAGEFEQFF. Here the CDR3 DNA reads TGTGCCAGCAATGTTGGGCTAGCGGGAGAATTTGAGCAGTTCTTC.

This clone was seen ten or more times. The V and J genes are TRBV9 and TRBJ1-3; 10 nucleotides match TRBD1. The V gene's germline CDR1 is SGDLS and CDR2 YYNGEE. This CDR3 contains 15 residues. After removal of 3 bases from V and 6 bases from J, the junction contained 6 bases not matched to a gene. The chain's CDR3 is CASSEAGTGVNTIYF. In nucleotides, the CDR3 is TGTGCCAGCAGCGAAGCCGGGACAGGGGTAAACACCATATATTTT.

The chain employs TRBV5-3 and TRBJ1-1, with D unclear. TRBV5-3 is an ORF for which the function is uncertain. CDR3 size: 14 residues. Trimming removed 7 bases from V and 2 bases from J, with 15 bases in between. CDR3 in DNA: TGTGCCAGACCAGTCCGAACCCCTAACACTGAAGCTTTCTTT. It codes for CARPVRTPNTEAFF.

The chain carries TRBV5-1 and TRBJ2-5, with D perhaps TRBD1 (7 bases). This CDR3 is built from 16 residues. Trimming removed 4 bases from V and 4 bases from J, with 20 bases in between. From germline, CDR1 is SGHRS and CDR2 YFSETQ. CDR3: CASSGQGGGVGETQYF. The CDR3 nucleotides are TGCGCCAGCAGCGGTCAGGGGGGCGGGGTTGGAGAGACCCAGTACTTC. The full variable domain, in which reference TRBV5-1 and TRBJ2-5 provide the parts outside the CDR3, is KAGVTQTPRYLIKTRGQQVTLSCSPISGHRSVSWYQQTPGQGLQFLFEYFSETQRNKGNFPGRFSGRQFSNSRSEMNVSTLELGDSALYLCASSGQGGGVGETQYFGPGTRLLVL.

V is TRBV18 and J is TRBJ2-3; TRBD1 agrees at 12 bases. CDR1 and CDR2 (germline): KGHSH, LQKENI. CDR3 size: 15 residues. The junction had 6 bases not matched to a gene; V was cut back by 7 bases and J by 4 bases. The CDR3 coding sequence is TGTGCCAGCTACCGGGACAGGGGGCAAGCAGATACGCAGTATTTT. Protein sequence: CASYRDRGQADTQYF.

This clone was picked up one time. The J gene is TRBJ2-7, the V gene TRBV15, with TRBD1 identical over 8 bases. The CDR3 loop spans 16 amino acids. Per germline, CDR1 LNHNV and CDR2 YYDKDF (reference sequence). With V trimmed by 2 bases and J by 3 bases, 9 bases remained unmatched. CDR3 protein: CATSRNQGASGYEQYF. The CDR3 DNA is TGTGCCACCAGCAGAAATCAGGGGGCCAGCGGCTACGAGCAGTACTTC.

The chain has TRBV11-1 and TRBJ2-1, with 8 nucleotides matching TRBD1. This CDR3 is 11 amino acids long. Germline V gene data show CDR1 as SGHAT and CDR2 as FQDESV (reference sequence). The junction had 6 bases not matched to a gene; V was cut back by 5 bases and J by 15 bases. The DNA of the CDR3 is TGTGCCAGCAGCCAGACAGGGGCCCGGTTCTTC. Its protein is CASSQTGARFF.

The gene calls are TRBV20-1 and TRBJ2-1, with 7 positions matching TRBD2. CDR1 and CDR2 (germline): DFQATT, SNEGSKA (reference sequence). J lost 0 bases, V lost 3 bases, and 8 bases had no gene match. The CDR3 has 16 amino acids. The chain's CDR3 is CSASLREASSYNEQFF. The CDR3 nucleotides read TGCAGTGCTAGTTTACGGGAGGCTAGCTCCTACAATGAGCAGTTCTTC.

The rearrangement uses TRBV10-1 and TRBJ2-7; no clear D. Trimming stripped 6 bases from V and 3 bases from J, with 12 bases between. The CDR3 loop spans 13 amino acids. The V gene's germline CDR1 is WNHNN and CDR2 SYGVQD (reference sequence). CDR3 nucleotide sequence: TGCGCCAGCAGCGCTGCAGGTTTCTACGAGCAGTACTTC. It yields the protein CASSAAGFYEQYF.

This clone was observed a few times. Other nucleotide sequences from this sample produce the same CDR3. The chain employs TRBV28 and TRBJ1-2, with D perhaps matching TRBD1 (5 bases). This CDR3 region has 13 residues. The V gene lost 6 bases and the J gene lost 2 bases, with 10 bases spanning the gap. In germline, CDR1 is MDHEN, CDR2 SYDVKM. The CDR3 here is CASSLGQNYGYTF. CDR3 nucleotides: TGTGCCAGCAGCCTGGGGCAGAACTATGGCTACACCTTC.

The CDR3 sequence: CASSLDRNTEAFF. CDR3 nucleotide sequence: TGTGCCAGCAGCTTAGACAGGAACACTGAAGCTTTCTTT. This chain links TRBV7-8 with TRBJ1-1; D is ambiguous. Trimming cost V 1 base and J 1 base, with 4 bases left between them. Per germline, CDR1 SGHVS and CDR2 FQNEAQ. The CDR3 contains 13 residues.

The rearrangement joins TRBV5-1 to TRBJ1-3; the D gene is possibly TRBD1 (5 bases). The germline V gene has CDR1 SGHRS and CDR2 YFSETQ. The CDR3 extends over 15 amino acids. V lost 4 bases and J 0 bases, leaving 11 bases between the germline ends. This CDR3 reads CASSVDSRSGNTIYF. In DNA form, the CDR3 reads TGCGCCAGCAGCGTAGACAGCCGCTCTGGAAACACCATATATTTT.

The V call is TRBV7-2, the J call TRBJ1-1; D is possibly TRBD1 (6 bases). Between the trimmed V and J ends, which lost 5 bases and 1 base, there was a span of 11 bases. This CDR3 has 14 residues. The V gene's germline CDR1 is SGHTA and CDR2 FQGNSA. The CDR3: CASSTYRENTEAFF. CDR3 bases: TGTGCCAGCAGCACCTACAGGGAGAACACTGAAGCTTTCTTT.

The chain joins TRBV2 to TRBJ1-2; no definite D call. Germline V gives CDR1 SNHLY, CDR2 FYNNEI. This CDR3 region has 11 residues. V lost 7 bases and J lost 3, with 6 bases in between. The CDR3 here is CASTPYYGYTF. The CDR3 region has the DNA TGTGCCAGCACTCCCTACTATGGCTACACCTTC.

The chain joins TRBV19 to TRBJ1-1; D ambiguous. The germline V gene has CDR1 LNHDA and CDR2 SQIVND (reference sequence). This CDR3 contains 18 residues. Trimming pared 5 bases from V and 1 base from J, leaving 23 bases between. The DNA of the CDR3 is TGTGCCAGTAGTGGGCTTTATGGTTTTTCGGCAGCGAACACTGAAGCTTTCTTT. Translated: CASSGLYGFSAANTEAFF. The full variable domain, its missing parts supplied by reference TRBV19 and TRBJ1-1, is DGGITQSPKYLFRKEGQNVTLSCEQNLNHDAMYWYRQDPGQGLRLIYYSQIVNDFQKGDIAEGYSVSREKKESFPLTVTSAQKNPTAFYLCASSGLYGFSAANTEAFFGQGTRLTVV.

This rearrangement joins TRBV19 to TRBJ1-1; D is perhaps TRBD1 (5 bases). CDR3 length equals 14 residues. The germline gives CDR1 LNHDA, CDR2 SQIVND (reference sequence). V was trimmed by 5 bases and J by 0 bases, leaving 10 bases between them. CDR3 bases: TGTGCCAGTAGTCCACAGGTAATGAACACTGAAGCTTTCTTT. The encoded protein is CASSPQVMNTEAFF.

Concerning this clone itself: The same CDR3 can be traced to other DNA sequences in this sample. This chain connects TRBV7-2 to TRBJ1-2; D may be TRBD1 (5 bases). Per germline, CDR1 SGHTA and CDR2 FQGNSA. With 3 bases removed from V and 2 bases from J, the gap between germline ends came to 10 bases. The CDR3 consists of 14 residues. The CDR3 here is CASSLQGANYGYTF. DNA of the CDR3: TGTGCCAGCAGCTTGCAGGGTGCAAACTATGGCTACACCTTC.

Written as DNA, the CDR3 is TGTGCCAGCAGCTCCCTGACAGATTCTAATGAGCAGTTCTTC. It codes for CASSSLTDSNEQFF. The rearrangement joins TRBV5-4 to TRBJ2-1; the D gene is possibly TRBD1 (5 bases). Germline CDR1 is SGHNT and CDR2 is YYREEE (reference sequence). This CDR3 is 14 amino acids long. V was shortened by 3 bases and J by 7 bases, with 14 bases between the two germline ends.

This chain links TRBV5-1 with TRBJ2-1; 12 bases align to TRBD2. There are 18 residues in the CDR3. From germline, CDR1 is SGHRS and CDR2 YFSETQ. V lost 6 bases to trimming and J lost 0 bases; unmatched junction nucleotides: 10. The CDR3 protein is CASTLRLAGGASYNEQFF. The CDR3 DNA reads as TGCGCCAGCACCCTCCGGCTAGCGGGAGGGGCCTCCTACAATGAGCAGTTCTTC.

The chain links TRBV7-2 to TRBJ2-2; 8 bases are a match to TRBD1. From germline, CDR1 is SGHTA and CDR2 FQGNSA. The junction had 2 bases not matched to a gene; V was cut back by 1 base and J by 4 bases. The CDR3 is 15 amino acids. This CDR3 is CASSLVQGATGELFF. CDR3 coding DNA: TGTGCCAGCAGCTTAGTGCAGGGGGCCACCGGGGAGCTGTTTTTT.

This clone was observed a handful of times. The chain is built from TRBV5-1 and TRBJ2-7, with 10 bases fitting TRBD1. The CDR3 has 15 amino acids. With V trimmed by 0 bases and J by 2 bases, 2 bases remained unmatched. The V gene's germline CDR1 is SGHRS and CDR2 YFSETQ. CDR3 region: CASSLVGQGPYEQYF. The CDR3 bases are TGCGCCAGCAGCTTGGTGGGACAGGGGCCCTACGAGCAGTACTTC. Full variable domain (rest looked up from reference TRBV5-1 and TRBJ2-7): KAGVTQTPRYLIKTRGQQVTLSCSPISGHRSVSWYQQTPGQGLQFLFEYFSETQRNKGNFPGRFSGRQFSNSRSEMNVSTLELGDSALYLCASSLVGQGPYEQYFGPGTRLTVT.

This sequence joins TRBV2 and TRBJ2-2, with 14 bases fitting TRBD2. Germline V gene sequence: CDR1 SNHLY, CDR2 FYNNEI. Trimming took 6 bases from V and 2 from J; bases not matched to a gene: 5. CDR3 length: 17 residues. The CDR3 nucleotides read TGTGCCAGCAGGGCGGGACTAGCGGGGGTAAACACCGGGGAGCTGTTTTTT. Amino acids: CASRAGLAGVNTGELFF. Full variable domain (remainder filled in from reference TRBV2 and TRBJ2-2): EPEVTQTPSHQVTQMGQEVILRCVPISNHLYFYWYRQILGQKVEFLVSFYNNEISEKSEIFDDQFSVERPDGSNFTLKIRSTKLEDSAMYFCASRAGLAGVNTGELFFGEGSRLTVL.

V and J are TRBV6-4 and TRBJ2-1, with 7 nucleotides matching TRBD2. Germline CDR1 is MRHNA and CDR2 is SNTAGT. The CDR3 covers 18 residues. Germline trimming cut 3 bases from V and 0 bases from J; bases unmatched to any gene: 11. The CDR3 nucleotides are TGTGCCAGCAGTGAATGGGCTAGCGGACCAAGCTCCTACAATGAGCAGTTCTTC. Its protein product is CASSEWASGPSSYNEQFF.